This T cell receptor (beta chain) was identified during a study of blood T cell repertoires in COVID-19. About the research overall: T cells, B-cell-depleted T cells, or PBMCs supplied cDNA or gDNA.

Germline-derived CDR1 and CDR2 are KGHSH and LQKENI. Trimming took 3 bases from V and 0 from J, leaving 8 bases between them. The CDR3 sequence is 14 residues long. The repertoire was sequenced with immunoSEQ multiplex PCR; TCRdb's copy has only in-frame clones and lacks some. The table lists about 260,000 clones, nearly 90% of them singletons, with 0.65% to 0.8% in the top ten. The chain employs TRBV18 and TRBJ1-1; D remains ambiguous. Specimen: peripheral blood. The origin of this receptor is a human donor in a cohort sampled during active COVID-19. The CDR3 protein is CASSPSGMNTEAFF. CDR3 nucleotide sequence: TGTGCCAGCTCACCTTCAGGCATGAACACTGAAGCTTTCTTT.